Here is one T cell receptor beta chain with its context. This clonotype was detected only once. The antigen it recognizes is unknown. No base quality information exists; no much larger clone differs at one position. A single read counts as weak evidence. Library preparation employed 5' RACE. This sample was sequenced with an Illumina HiSeq 2500. A second PCR of about 6 to 11 cycles was performed with a sample-barcoded 5' primer and a J-beta primer mix. Each TCR beta cDNA molecule received a unique molecular identifier from a template-switch 5' adaptor carrying 12 random nucleotides. Each sample yielded at least 3 million CDR3-containing paired-end reads. The Mint cDNA synthesis kit, primed by a TRBC-specific oligonucleotide, was used to synthesize first-strand cDNA from all RNA. All cDNA was treated with uracil-DNA glycosylase and then went through a first 18-cycle PCR with the universal primers M1SS and BC2_uni_R. In the original analysis: For normalization, 1 million high-quality reads, each with a distinct molecular identifier, were randomly selected from each sample. Reads sharing molecular identifiers were discarded rather than binned into consensus sequences. CDR3 identification, clonotype clustering and error correction used MiTCR with a Q25 quality threshold and the strictest error-elimination algorithm. A nonparametric unseen species model with Euler transformation was used to estimate lower-bound total TCR beta diversity. TCRdb took the public reads, trimmed them with fastp at Q25, ran MiXCR for clone calling and kept in-frame beta chains. Rows merge per CDR3 protein into single entries with the most common DNA and genes. TCRdb's processing, not the authors' own work, is the source of the V and J calls. Here the sample has hundreds of thousands of distinct CDR3 sequences; about half occur a single time. Around 32% of the sample is held by the ten biggest clonotypes.

The V end gives up 6 bases and the J end 3 bases, leaving 8 bases in the junction not matched to a gene. There are 14 amino acids in the CDR3, from cysteine to phenylalanine inclusive. This entry keeps only the CDR3 DNA: 42 bases, framed from base 1. Per the germline V gene (reference sequence), DFQATT is the CDR1 and SNEGSKA is the CDR2. This record belongs to a study of blood T cells in healthy people across ages (dated by TCRdb to between 2014 and 2017). As for the study more broadly: In model experiments, template switching captured about one uniquely barcoded TCR beta cDNA molecule for every two T cells. Using deep sequencing normalized with unique cDNA molecular identifiers, the study measured how TCR beta repertoire diversity changes with age. Donors were grouped into four age groups: young (average roughly 15 years), middle-aged (39), aged (about 60) and long-lived (82). To avoid experimental bias, donors of different ages were randomly spread across the sequencing lanes. The study analyzed two additional independent replicas of 1 million unique cDNA reads from the same blood draw for two donors, one aged 18 to 29 and one aged 80 or older. The full study reports these points: Observed TCR beta diversity per million T cells fell roughly linearly with age, and a significant reduction was already apparent by age around 40. There was a strong correlation between observed TCR beta diversity and the percentage of naive T cells measured by flow cytometry. The long-lived group showed more naive CD4+ T cells, fewer expanded clones and increased TCR diversity than the aged group, suggesting age selection. Since profiling was done on bulk unsorted PBMCs, naive and antigen-experienced compartments could not be conclusively compared. The CMV infection status of donors was not known, potentially confounding age-related changes in expanded clonotypes. Estimates of total diversity based on one million sequenced T cells were considered lower bounds and underestimates.

Systemically healthy Caucasian individuals from Russia, some 36 in total and aged about 6 to 90 years, were included as donors. Each donor gave about 9.7 milliliters of peripheral blood, drawn into EDTA-treated Vacutainer tubes. Ficoll-Paque density-gradient centrifugation was used to isolate PBMCs, with at least 6 million per sample. Trizol reagent was used to extract total RNA from PBMCs, with at least 5.5 micrograms per sample. Naive CD45RAhigh/CD27high T cell percentages were measured by flow cytometry on a PBMC aliquot from every donor. Input material: blood. The chain was built from TRBV20-1 and TRBJ2-7; TRBD2 aligns with 10 central bases. This TCR derives from a woman aged 55 to 70 in good health. Here the CDR3 is given as CSAERTSGVYEQYF. The sequence in DNA is TGCAGTGCGGAGAGGACTAGCGGAGTCTACGAGCAGTACTTC.